The clone carrying this T cell receptor (beta chain) occurred once. The data are from a study of blood T cell repertoires in COVID-19. Across the study: Donors in the United States, Italy and Spain gave samples during acute or convalescent COVID-19. PBMCs, B-cell-depleted T cells, or T cells provided the cDNA or gDNA that made up the material.

Germline loops: CDR1 SGHRS, CDR2 YFSETQ. The germline V and J ends were trimmed by 0 bases and 0 bases, with 16 bases remaining between them. The CDR3 is made up of 18 amino acids. Original methodology: By means of reference gene primer amplification, nucleated cell counts were estimated. The repertoire was sequenced with immunoSEQ multiplex PCR; TCRdb's copy has only in-frame clones and lacks some. The D gene and trimming were derived from the DNA, and the V and J assignments and clone size from that table. The table shows over 300,000 clones, with 65% to 90% occurring only once. The sequenced sample consisted of peripheral blood. The V call is TRBV5-1, the J call TRBJ1-3, with D perhaps TRBD1 (5 bases). This receptor was identified in a human donor in a cohort sampled during active COVID-19. This CDR3 is CASSLVPPTVSSGNTIYF. The CDR3 DNA reads TGCGCCAGCAGCTTGGTTCCCCCGACAGTCAGCTCTGGAAACACCATATATTTT.